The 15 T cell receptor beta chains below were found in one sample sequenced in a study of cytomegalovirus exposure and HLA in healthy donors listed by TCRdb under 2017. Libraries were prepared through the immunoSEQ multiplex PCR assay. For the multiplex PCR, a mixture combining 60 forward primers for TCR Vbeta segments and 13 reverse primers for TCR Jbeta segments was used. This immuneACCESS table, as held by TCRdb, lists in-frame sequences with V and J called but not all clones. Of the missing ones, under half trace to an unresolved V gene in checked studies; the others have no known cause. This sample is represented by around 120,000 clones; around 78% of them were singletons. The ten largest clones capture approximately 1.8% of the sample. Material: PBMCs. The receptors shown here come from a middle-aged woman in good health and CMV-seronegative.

The CDR3 coding sequence is TGTGCCAGTAGGAAGACAGCGAGCTCCTACAATGAGCAGTTCTTC. It encodes CASRKTASSYNEQFF. The gene calls are TRBV19 and TRBJ2-1; weak D call: TRBD1 (5 bases). The germline V and J ends were trimmed by 6 bases and 0 bases, with 12 bases remaining between them. CDR1 and CDR2 (germline): LNHDA, SQIVND (reference sequence). The CDR3 spans 15 residues. The variable domain in full, completed from reference TRBV19 and TRBJ2-1, reads DGGITQSPKYLFRKEGQNVTLSCEQNLNHDAMYWYRQDPGQGLRLIYYSQIVNDFQKGDIAEGYSVSREKKESFPLTVTSAQKNPTAFYLCASRKTASSYNEQFFGPGTRLTVL.

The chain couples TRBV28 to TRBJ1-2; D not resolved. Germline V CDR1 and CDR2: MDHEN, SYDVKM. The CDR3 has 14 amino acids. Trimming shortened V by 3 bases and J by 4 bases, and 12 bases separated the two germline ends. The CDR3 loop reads CASSFPPSGYGYTF. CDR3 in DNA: TGTGCCAGCAGTTTCCCCCCCAGCGGCTATGGCTACACCTTC.

The CDR3 loop reads CASSLLLGQAQETQYF. As DNA, the CDR3 is TGTGCCAGCAGCCTCCTCTTGGGGCAGGCCCAAGAGACCCAGTACTTC. The chain is built from TRBV14 and TRBJ2-5; D might be TRBD1 (5 bases). Looked up from germline, CDR1 is SGHDN and CDR2 is FVKESK. The CDR3 extends over 16 amino acids. The V end lost 4 bases, the J end lost 1 base, and 16 bases lay between the germline ends.

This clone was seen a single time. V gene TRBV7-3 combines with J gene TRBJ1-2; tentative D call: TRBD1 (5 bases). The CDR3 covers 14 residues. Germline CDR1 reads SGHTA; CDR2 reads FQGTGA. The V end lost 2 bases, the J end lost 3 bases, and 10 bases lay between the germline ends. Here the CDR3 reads CASSLASGDYGYTF. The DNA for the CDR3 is TGTGCCAGCAGCTTAGCGTCGGGGGACTATGGCTACACCTTC.

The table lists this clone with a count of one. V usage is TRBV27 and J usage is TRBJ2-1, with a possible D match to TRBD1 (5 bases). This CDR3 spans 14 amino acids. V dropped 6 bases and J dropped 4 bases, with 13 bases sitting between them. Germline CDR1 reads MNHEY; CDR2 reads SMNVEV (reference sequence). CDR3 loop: CASSQGALYNEQFF. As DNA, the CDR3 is TGTGCCAGCAGCCAAGGGGCGTTATACAATGAGCAGTTCTTC.

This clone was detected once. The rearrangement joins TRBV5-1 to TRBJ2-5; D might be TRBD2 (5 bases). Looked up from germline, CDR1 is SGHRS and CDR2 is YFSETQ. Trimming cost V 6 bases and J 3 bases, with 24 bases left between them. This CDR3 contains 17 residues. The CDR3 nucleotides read TGCGCCAGCAATGGGCGCCCCTCGGCCGGGAACAAAGAGACCCAGTACTTC. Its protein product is CASNGRPSAGNKETQYF.

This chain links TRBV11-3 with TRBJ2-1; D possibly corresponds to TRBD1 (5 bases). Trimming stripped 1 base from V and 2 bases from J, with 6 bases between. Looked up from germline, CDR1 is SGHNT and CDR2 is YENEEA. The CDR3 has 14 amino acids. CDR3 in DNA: TGTGCCAGCAGCTTAGGACAGACCTACAATGAGCAGTTCTTC. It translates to CASSLGQTYNEQFF.

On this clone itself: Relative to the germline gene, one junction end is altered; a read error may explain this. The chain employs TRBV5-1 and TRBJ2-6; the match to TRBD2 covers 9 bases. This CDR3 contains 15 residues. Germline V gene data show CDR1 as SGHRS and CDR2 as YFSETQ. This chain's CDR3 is CASLAGGPGANGLTF. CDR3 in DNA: TGCGCCAGCCTGGCGGGAGGGCCTGGGGCCAACGGCCTGACTTTC.

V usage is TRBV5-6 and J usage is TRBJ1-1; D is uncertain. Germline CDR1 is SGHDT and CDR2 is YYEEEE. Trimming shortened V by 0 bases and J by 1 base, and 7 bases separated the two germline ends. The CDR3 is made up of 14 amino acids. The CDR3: CASSLGAENTEAFF. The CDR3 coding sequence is TGTGCCAGCAGCTTGGGCGCCGAGAACACTGAAGCTTTCTTT.

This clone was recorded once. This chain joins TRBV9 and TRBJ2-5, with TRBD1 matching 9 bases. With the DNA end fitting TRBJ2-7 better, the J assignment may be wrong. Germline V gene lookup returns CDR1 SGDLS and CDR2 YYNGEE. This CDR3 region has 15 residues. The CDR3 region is CASSTRGDRAGEQYF. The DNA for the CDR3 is TGTGCCAGCAGCACCCGAGGGGACAGGGCGGGCGAGCAGTACTTC.

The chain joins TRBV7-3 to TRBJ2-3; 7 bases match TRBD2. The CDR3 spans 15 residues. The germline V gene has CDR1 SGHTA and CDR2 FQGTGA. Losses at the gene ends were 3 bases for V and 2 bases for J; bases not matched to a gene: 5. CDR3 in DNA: TGTGCCAGCAGCTTGTCGACTAGCCCCACAGATACGCAGTATTTT. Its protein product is CASSLSTSPTDTQYF. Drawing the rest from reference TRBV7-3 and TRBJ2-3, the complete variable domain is GAGVSQTPSNKVTEKGKYVELRCDPISGHTALYWYRQSLGQGPEFLIYFQGTGAADDSGLPNDRFFAVRPEGSVSTLKIQRTERGDSAVYLCASSLSTSPTDTQYFGPGTRLTVL.

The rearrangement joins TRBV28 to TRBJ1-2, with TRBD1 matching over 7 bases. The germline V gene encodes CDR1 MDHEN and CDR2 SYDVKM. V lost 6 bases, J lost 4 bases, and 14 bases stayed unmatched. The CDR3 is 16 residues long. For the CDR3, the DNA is TGTGCCAGCAGCCTTGGGACAGCCAACCTCTTCTATGGCTACACCTTC. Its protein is CASSLGTANLFYGYTF.

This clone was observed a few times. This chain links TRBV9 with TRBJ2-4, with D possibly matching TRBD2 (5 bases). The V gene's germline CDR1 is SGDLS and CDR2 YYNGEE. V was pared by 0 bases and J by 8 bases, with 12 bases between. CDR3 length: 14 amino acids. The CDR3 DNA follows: TGTGCCAGCAGCGTAGGGTCGGGATCTGACATTCAGTACTTC. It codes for CASSVGSGSDIQYF.

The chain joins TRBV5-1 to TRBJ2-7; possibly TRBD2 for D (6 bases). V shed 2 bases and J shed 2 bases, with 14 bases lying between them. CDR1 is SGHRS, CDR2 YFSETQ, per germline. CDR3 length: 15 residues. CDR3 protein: CASSFAGLTTYEQYF. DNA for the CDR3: TGCGCCAGCAGCTTTGCGGGACTCACTACCTACGAGCAGTACTTC.

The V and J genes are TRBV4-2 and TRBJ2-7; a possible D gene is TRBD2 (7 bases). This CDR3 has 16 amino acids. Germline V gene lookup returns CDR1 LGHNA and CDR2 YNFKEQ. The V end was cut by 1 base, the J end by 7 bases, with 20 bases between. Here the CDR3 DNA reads TGTGCCAGCAGCCAAGTTGGGGGGAGGGGGGGTCCGGAGCAGTACTTC. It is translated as CASSQVGGRGGPEQYF.